One sample yielded the 5 T cell receptor beta chains listed below, sequenced in a study of T cells in women clearing cervical HPV infection. Some clones are missing from TCRdb's copy, which holds only in-frame ones; the method was immunoSEQ multiplex PCR. This table lists about 46,000 clones. The material sequenced was blood buffy coat. These receptors were collected from a woman aged 18-70 years with a cervical HPV16 infection that either progressed to CIN3+ or cleared (not recorded which).

CDR3 bases read: TGCAGCACTAGCGGGAGTCAAGATACG. It codes for CSTSGSQDT. The whole CDR3 reads CSTSGSQDTQYF. The J gene is TRBJ2-3, the V gene TRBV29-1, with TRBD2 matching 11 bases. Read coverage stops 3 residues before the CDR3 terminus; the germline J gene supplies the remainder. Germline V gene sequence: CDR1 SQVTM, CDR2 ANQGSEA. V shed 8 bases, J shed 5 bases, and the junction held 3 bases outside the gene matches. The CDR3 spans 12 residues.

Notes on this clone: The junction departs from germline at one end; a sequencing error may be responsible. Sequencing ends 3 residues short of the CDR3 end; the germline J gene provides the rest. The same CDR3 also results from other DNA sequences found in this sample. The chain combines TRBV7-2 with TRBJ1-1, with D perhaps TRBD1 (6 bases). The CDR3 loop spans 14 amino acids. Per the germline V gene, CDR1 is SGHTA and CDR2 is FQGNSA. CDR3 bases read: TGTGCTAGCAGTCCTTACAGGGACGACACTGAA. It is translated as CASSPYRDDTE. The entire CDR3 sequence reads CASSPYRDDTEAFF.

On this clone: Read coverage stops 3 residues before the CDR3 terminus; the germline J gene supplies the remainder. The chain combines TRBV19 with TRBJ1-2; TRBD1 matches at 9 bases. Germline values: CDR1 LNHDA, CDR2 SQIVND (reference sequence). Trimming cost V 7 bases and J 4 bases; bases outside gene matches: 10. This CDR3 has 15 amino acids. This CDR3 is CASNTGGQGSYGYTF. The covered CDR3 bases are TGTGCCAGTAATACGGGGGGACAGGGTAGCTATGGC.

Of note for this clone: The CDR3 end falls 3 residues outside the read, so it is completed with the germline J gene. The chain uses TRBV6-2 or TRBV6-3 and TRBJ1-1, with TRBD1 as a possible D gene (5 bases). The V and J ends lost 10 bases and 5 bases respectively, with 11 bases between them. This CDR3 is 11 amino acids long. Germline assignment: CDR1 MNHEY and CDR2 SVGEGT. The CDR3: CATRGATEAFF. The CDR3 bases that were read are TGTGCCACTAGGGGAGCTACTGAA.

Worth noting for this clone: Read sequence stops 3 residues before the CDR3 end, and the germline J gene provides the missing end. The chain joins TRBV2 to TRBJ2-4; 13 bases are shared with TRBD2. The germline gives CDR1 SNHLY, CDR2 FYNNEI. The length of the CDR3 is 15 residues. V dropped 6 bases and J dropped 6; count of bases not matched to a gene: 5. The sequenced CDR3 bases are TGTGCCAGCAGCGGACTAGCGGGAGTGGTAAACATT. Residues: CASSGLAGVVNI. The full-length CDR3 reads as CASSGLAGVVNIQYF.